This T cell receptor (beta chain) was identified in a study of PD-1 blockade in classical Hodgkin lymphoma. Whole-study context: Patients were treated with nivolumab at 3 mg/kg, and this was given intravenously every 2 weeks. Study conclusions and caveats: Exclusion removed patients who began nivolumab under 1 year after ASCT. Baseline TCR diversity was reportedly lower in newly diagnosed patients than in healthy donors. It was reported as lower still in relapsed/refractory patients. TCR diversity rose significantly by C4D1 in CD4+ but not CD8+ cells.

Worth noting for this clone: Its cognate antigen is unknown.

Measured with immunoSEQ multiplex PCR; TCRdb has only the in-frame clones, and not every one. The repertoire holds 18,000 or so clones, 75% seen once, with around 2.3% in the top ten. Time point indicated: cycle 4 day 1 (C4D1), after five to seven weeks of nivolumab. Every single patient, without exception, relapsed after autologous stem cell transplantation, and brentuximab vedotin exposure varied. The CD4+ T cells used were purified from thawed PBMCs through magnetic negative selection. The germline V gene encodes CDR1 WNHNN and CDR2 SYGVQD (reference sequence). The CDR3 is made up of 13 amino acids. Deletions cut 5 bases from V and 6 bases from J, with 13 bases between.

The chain links TRBV10-1 to TRBJ1-2; no definite D call. The sequence was obtained from a human donor with classical Hodgkin lymphoma. The specimen was CD4+ T cells from blood, collected before the fourth cycle of nivolumab. The CDR3 coding sequence is TGCGCCAGCAGTCTACGCCAAGCGGATGGCTACACCTTC. Translating gives CASSLRQADGYTF.